This TCR beta chain was sequenced for a study of PD-1 blockade in mismatch repair-deficient tumors. Produced via immunoSEQ multiplex PCR; TCRdb's table is partial and in-frame only. The sample has 80,000 to 100,000 clones, over 70% seen once. Germline trimming cut 0 bases from V and 6 bases from J; bases unmatched to any gene: 6. The CDR3 totals 16 residues. Germline V gene lookup returns CDR1 MNHNY and CDR2 SVGAGI (reference sequence). This receptor was obtained from an adult with mismatch repair-deficient cancer. Sequenced material: peripheral blood, taken 12 weeks after starting pembrolizumab. V gene TRBV6-6 combines with J gene TRBJ1-5; 9 nucleotides agree with TRBD1. The CDR3, as DNA: TGTGCCAGCAGTTACTCCGGGACAGGGTTAGGTCAGCCCCAGCATTTT. This sequence encodes CASSYSGTGLGQPQHF.